The 9 T cell receptor beta chains below were found in one sample sequenced in a study of Ad26.COV2.S vaccination and SARS-CoV-2 variants. Produced via immunoSEQ multiplex PCR; TCRdb's table is partial and in-frame only. The sample shows 400,000 to 450,000 clones, 80% to 95% of them seen only once. Noted treatment: 19 received Ad26.COV2.S at low or high dose, single or two shots; about 5 received placebo; per-sample allocation not given. Material that was analyzed had been drawn on day 63 after the first vaccine or placebo injection. This material consisted of peripheral blood, taken in a trial of Ad26.COV2.S vaccine versus placebo. The receptors derive from a person aged 18-65 years who received the Ad26.COV2.S COVID-19 vaccine or a placebo.

The genes are TRBV19 and TRBJ2-3; 7 positions agree with TRBD1. Germline values: CDR1 LNHDA, CDR2 SQIVND (reference sequence). V gave up 5 bases and J gave up 4 bases; unmatched junction bases: 9. The CDR3 length is 15 residues. This CDR3 is CASSFRGLSSDTQYF. CDR3 nucleotide sequence: TGTGCCAGTAGTTTTAGGGGGCTTTCGTCAGATACGCAGTATTTT.

This chain uses TRBV9 with TRBJ2-1; TRBD1 agrees at 8 bases. V gave up 5 bases and J gave up 7 bases; unmatched junction bases: 23. The germline V gene encodes CDR1 SGDLS and CDR2 YYNGEE. The CDR3 is 19 amino acids. The CDR3 here is CASSATSINTGGTKNEQFF. DNA for the CDR3: TGTGCCAGCAGTGCCACATCTATAAACACAGGGGGTACTAAAAATGAGCAGTTCTTC.

The chain joins TRBV11-3 to TRBJ2-3; D not certain. The CDR3 consists of 13 residues. V lost 1 base and J 11 bases, leaving 13 bases between the germline ends. Germline V gives CDR1 SGHNT, CDR2 YENEEA. In DNA, the CDR3 is TGTGCCAGCAGCTTAGTGGACCGAGGAAAGCAGTATTTT. It encodes CASSLVDRGKQYF.

The chain employs TRBV4-1 and TRBJ1-1; D not resolved. CDR3 length: 15 residues. V lost 1 base to trimming and J lost 1 base, with 10 bases between them. The V gene's germline CDR1 is MGHRA and CDR2 YSYEKL. The CDR3 loop is CASSQVGRANTEAFF. The CDR3 coding sequence is TGCGCCAGCAGCCAAGTCGGTCGCGCGAACACTGAAGCTTTCTTT.

This clone was counted once. The V gene is TRBV6-5, the J gene TRBJ2-1; TRBD1 agrees at 10 bases. The V and J ends lost 2 bases and 5 bases, in that order; junction bases with no gene match: 3. The CDR3 has 15 amino acids. Germline V gene data show CDR1 as MNHEY and CDR2 as SVGAGI. The CDR3 sequence: CASSYGTGVDNEQFF. CDR3 coding DNA: TGTGCCAGCAGTTACGGGACAGGGGTGGACAATGAGCAGTTCTTC.

As concerns this clone: Other DNA sequences within the sample encode an identical CDR3. This chain connects TRBV5-1 to TRBJ1-3; the D gene is possibly TRBD1 (6 bases). Germline CDR1 SGHRS, CDR2 YFSETQ. The ends were cut back, 4 bases at V and 0 bases at J, with 8 bases in the middle. This CDR3 comprises 14 residues. CDR3 sequence: CASSLDSSGNTIYF. For the CDR3, the DNA is TGCGCCAGCAGCCTGGACAGCTCTGGAAACACCATATATTTT.

The chain employs TRBV29-1 and TRBJ1-3; 9 bases fit TRBD1. Germline V lookup: CDR1 SQVTM, CDR2 ANQGSEA. Unmatched junction bases numbered 5, after V lost 5 bases and J lost 0 bases. The CDR3 length is 15 residues. The CDR3 loop is CSVKTGGDSGNTIYF. The DNA of the CDR3 is TGCAGCGTTAAAACAGGGGGCGACTCTGGAAACACCATATATTTT.

This clone was counted once. The chain combines TRBV11-2 with TRBJ1-6; 10 bases match TRBD1. CDR3 length: 16 residues. V was clipped by 5 bases and J by 3 bases; unmatched bases: 4. Germline CDR1 SGHAT, CDR2 FQNNGV. CDR3 loop: CASSIGQGGYNSPLHF. CDR3 nucleotides: TGTGCCAGCAGCATCGGACAGGGGGGCTATAATTCACCCCTCCACTTT.

This clone showed up just once. This chain uses TRBV9 with TRBJ2-7; D unresolved. The CDR3 has 13 residues. Germline V lookup: CDR1 SGDLS, CDR2 YYNGEE. Trimming stripped 3 bases from V and 1 base from J, with 8 bases between. The CDR3 spells CASSGTPSYEQYF. Here the CDR3 DNA reads TGTGCCAGCAGCGGGACCCCGTCCTACGAGCAGTACTTC.